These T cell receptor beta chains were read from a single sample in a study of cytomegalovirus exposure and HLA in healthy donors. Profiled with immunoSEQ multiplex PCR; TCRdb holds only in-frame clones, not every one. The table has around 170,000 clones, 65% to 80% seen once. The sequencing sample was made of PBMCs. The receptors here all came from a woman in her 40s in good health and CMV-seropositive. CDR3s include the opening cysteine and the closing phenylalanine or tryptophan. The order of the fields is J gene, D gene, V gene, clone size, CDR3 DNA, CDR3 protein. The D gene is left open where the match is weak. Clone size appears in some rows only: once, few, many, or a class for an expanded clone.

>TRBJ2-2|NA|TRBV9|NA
TGTGCCAGCAGCAAGGGGTCGGGTTTTTCCGGGGAGCTGTTTTTT
CASSKGSGFSGELFF
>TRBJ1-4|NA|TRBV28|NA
TGTGCCAGCAGTTTGAGTGGGACAATCGATGAAAAACTGTTTTTT
CASSLSGTIDEKLFF
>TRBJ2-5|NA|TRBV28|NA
TGTGCCAGCAGAGCAGGGGTAGTGGAGACCCAGTACTTC
CASRAGVVETQYF
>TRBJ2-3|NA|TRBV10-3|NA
TGTGCCATCCGGGCGGGGGCCGGGGGCACAGATACGCAGTATTTT
CAIRAGAGGTDTQYF
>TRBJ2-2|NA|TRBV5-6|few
TGTGCCAGCAGACCTCGGTCCTTGGTCGGGGAGCTGTTTTTT
CASRPRSLVGELFF
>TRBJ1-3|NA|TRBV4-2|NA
TGTGCCAGCAGCCAAGGCGCGAACACCATATATTTT
CASSQGANTIYF
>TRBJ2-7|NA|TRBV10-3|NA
TGTGCCATCAGTGCGGACAGTCCCTACGAGCAGTACTTC
CAISADSPYEQYF
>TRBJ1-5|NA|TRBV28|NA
TGTGCCAGCAATGCCCAGGGGCGTCAGCCCCAGCATTTT
CASNAQGRQPQHF
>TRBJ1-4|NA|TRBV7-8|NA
TGTGCCAGCAGCTACGTTCCAGGGTCTACTAATGAAAAACTGTTTTTT
CASSYVPGSTNEKLFF
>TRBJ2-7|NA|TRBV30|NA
TGTGCCTGGAGTGTAGGATCATTCGGGGTAGACGAGCAGTACTTC
CAWSVGSFGVDEQYF
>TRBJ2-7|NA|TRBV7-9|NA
TGTGCCAGCAGTACCGGCTCCTACGAGCAGTACTTC
CASSTGSYEQYF
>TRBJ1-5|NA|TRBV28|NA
TGTGCCAGCAGTTTGGAGGGTTTGCCCCAGCATTTT
CASSLEGLPQHF
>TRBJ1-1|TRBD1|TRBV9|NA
TGTGCCAGCAGCGTAGGACAGGGGGCTATTGAAGCTTTCTTT
CASSVGQGAIEAFF
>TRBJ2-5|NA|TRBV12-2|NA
TGTGCAAGTCGCTTAGCTTGTAAACTACAAGCGGGGGGTGGGGAGACCCAGTACTTC
CASRLACKLQAGGGETQYF
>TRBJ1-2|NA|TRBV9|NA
TGTGCCAGCAGCGAGGCGGGGAGGGACTATGGCTACACCTTC
CASSEAGRDYGYTF
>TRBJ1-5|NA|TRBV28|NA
TGTGCCAGCATTGCGGGCAGTAACCAGCCCCAGCATTTT
CASIAGSNQPQHF
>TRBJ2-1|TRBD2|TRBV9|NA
TGTGCCAGCAGCGCCGGCGGGGGGGCGGGTGAGCAGTTCTTC
CASSAGGGAGEQFF
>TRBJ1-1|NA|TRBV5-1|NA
TGCGCCAGCAGCTTGGCAGGACAGAGCAGGAACACTGAAGCTTTCTTT
CASSLAGQSRNTEAFF
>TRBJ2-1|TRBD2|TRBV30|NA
TGTGCCTGGAGGCGGGGGGCAGGGTGGAATGAGCAGTTCTTC
CAWRRGAGWNEQFF
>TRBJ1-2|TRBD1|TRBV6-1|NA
TGTGCCAGCAGTGACCTGAAGGGGGCCGGGGGCTACACCTTC
CASSDLKGAGGYTF
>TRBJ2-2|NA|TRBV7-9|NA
TGTGCCAGCACCCAGTCCCTCGCGAACACCGGGGAGCTGTTTTTT
CASTQSLANTGELFF
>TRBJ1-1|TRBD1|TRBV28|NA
TGTGCCAGCACCCAGGAGAGGGGGCGAGCTTTCTTT
CASTQERGRAFF
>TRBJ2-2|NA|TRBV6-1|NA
TGTGCCAGCAGTGAAGGGGTCTCGGGAACCGGGGAGCTGTTTTTT
CASSEGVSGTGELFF